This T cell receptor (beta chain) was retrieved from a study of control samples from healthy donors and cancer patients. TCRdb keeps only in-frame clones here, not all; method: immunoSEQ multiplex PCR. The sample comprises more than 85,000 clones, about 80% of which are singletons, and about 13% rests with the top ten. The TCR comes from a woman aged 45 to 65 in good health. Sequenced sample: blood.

The CDR3 nucleotides are TGTGCCTGGGGGATCTCTGGAAACACCATATATTTT. Translating it yields CAWGISGNTIYF. V gene TRBV30 combines with J gene TRBJ1-3; D remains unclear. The germline V gene has CDR1 GTSNPN and CDR2 SVGIG (reference sequence). Trimming pared 5 bases from V and 0 bases from J, leaving 5 bases between. The CDR3 totals 12 residues.